Listed below are T cell receptor beta chains from one sample, sequenced in a study of shared clonotypes between healthy human individuals. Produced via immunoSEQ multiplex PCR; TCRdb's table is partial and in-frame only. The sample contains some 2,100,000 clones, under 97% of which appear only once. Sequenced sample: naive CD4+ T cells sorted from blood. Receptors were obtained from a man aged 18-30 years in good health. Each CDR3 is given with its conserved first and last residue. The D gene is left open where the match is weak.

J gene: TRBJ2-7; V gene: TRBV28; D gene: NA; CDR3 DNA: TGTGCCAGCAGTGGGCGGTGGGGGTCCACCTCCTACGAGCAGTACTTC; CDR3 protein: CASSGRWGSTSYEQYF
J gene: TRBJ2-7; V gene: TRBV28; D gene: NA; CDR3 DNA: TGTGCCAGCAGTTTATTAGAGGGGAGCTACGAGCAGTACTTC; CDR3 protein: CASSLLEGSYEQYF
J gene: TRBJ2-6; V gene: TRBV18; D gene: TRBD1; CDR3 DNA: TGTGCCAGCTCACCACAGACAGGGGCCTCCTCTGGGGCCAACGTCCTGACTTTC; CDR3 protein: CASSPQTGASSGANVLTF
J gene: TRBJ1-1; V gene: TRBV7-3; D gene: NA; CDR3 DNA: TGTGCCAGCAGCTTATTGGGGGGCCATGAAGCTTTCTTT; CDR3 protein: CASSLLGGHEAFF
J gene: TRBJ2-5; V gene: TRBV18; D gene: NA; CDR3 DNA: TGTGCCAGCGAGGGCCGGCAAGAGACCCAGTACTTC; CDR3 protein: CASEGRQETQYF
J gene: TRBJ2-2; V gene: TRBV5-4; D gene: NA; CDR3 DNA: TGTGCCAGCAGCTTGGCAGGGGCGTCGACCACCGGGGAGCTGTTTTTT; CDR3 protein: CASSLAGASTTGELFF
J gene: TRBJ1-1; V gene: TRBV12-5; D gene: NA; CDR3 DNA: TGTGCTAGTGGTTTAACGGGGTACACTGAAGCTTTCTTT; CDR3 protein: CASGLTGYTEAFF
J gene: TRBJ1-2; V gene: TRBV27; D gene: TRBD1; CDR3 DNA: TGTGCCAGCAGTTTGAAGGCAGGGGGCAGCTATGGCTACACCTTC; CDR3 protein: CASSLKAGGSYGYTF
J gene: TRBJ1-2; V gene: TRBV18; D gene: TRBD1; CDR3 DNA: TGTGCCAGCTCACCCACAACAGGGGCCAACCATGGCTACACCTTC; CDR3 protein: CASSPTTGANHGYTF
J gene: TRBJ1-5; V gene: TRBV7-2; D gene: TRBD1; CDR3 DNA: TGTGCCAGCAGCCCCTTGGACAGGGGGCGCTATCAGCCCCAGCATTTT; CDR3 protein: CASSPLDRGRYQPQHF
J gene: TRBJ1-3; V gene: TRBV9; D gene: NA; CDR3 DNA: TGTGCCAGCAGCGTAGCTGGGGGGTACTCTGGAAACACCATATATTTT; CDR3 protein: CASSVAGGYSGNTIYF
J gene: TRBJ1-5; V gene: TRBV7-7; D gene: NA; CDR3 DNA: TGTGCTAGCAGCCTCACTTCAGGTCAGCCCCAGCATTTT; CDR3 protein: CASSLTSGQPQHF
J gene: TRBJ1-2; V gene: TRBV10-3; D gene: TRBD1; CDR3 DNA: TGTGCCATCAACCAGGGACAGGGTCTGGGCTACACCTTC; CDR3 protein: CAINQGQGLGYTF
J gene: TRBJ1-5; V gene: TRBV6-6; D gene: TRBD1; CDR3 DNA: TGTGCCAGCAGTGCAGGGGGCGTACATCAGCCCCAGCATTTT; CDR3 protein: CASSAGGVHQPQHF
J gene: TRBJ2-7; V gene: TRBV28; D gene: TRBD1; CDR3 DNA: TGTGCCAGCAGTTTGCCTGAGGGACAGGGGAGACCCGAGCAGTACTTC; CDR3 protein: CASSLPEGQGRPEQYF
J gene: TRBJ1-2; V gene: TRBV11-2; D gene: TRBD1; CDR3 DNA: TGTGCCAGCAGCATTCAGGGGGCCGTGGGGTATGGCTACACCTTC; CDR3 protein: CASSIQGAVGYGYTF